The 27 T cell receptor beta chains reported below all come from one sample, sequenced in a study of blood T cell repertoires in COVID-19. Data came from immunoSEQ multiplex PCR; TCRdb stores just in-frame clones and leaves some out. The sample holds 95,000 to 110,000 clones, roughly 87% seen once. The sequencing sample was made of peripheral blood. The receptors were gathered from a human donor in a cohort sampled during active COVID-19.

The chain has TRBV19 and TRBJ1-4; tentative D call: TRBD1 (6 bases). V was cut by 5 bases and J by 7 bases, with 17 bases left in between. This CDR3 is 15 amino acids long. CDR1 is LNHDA, CDR2 SQIVND, per germline (reference sequence). As DNA, the CDR3 is TGTGCCAGTAGTGGATTAACAGGGTCTGTTGAAAAACTGTTTTTT. Translated: CASSGLTGSVEKLFF.

V and J are TRBV9 and TRBJ2-5; 10 positions match TRBD2. The V gene end was trimmed by 4 bases and the J gene end by 6 bases; junction bases not matched to a gene: 9. CDR1 and CDR2 (germline): SGDLS, YYNGEE. There are 15 residues in the CDR3. The CDR3: CASSPKREGIQTQYF. For the CDR3, the DNA is TGTGCCAGCAGCCCAAAGCGGGAGGGCATACAGACCCAGTACTTC.

This sequence joins TRBV7-9 and TRBJ1-6; tentative D call: TRBD1 (6 bases). Germline values: CDR1 SEHNR, CDR2 FQNEAQ (reference sequence). CDR3 length: 15 residues. V was pared by 5 bases and J by 7 bases, with 15 bases between. CDR3 nucleotide sequence: TGTGCCAGCAGCGAAAGGGGGATTCGAAATTCACCCCTCCACTTT. Translation gives CASSERGIRNSPLHF. The whole variable domain, filled in from reference TRBV7-9 and TRBJ1-6, reads DTGVSQNPRHKITKRGQNVTFRCDPISEHNRLYWYRQTLGQGPEFLTYFQNEAQLEKSRLLSDRFSAERPKGSFSTLEIQRTEQGDSAMYLCASSERGIRNSPLHFGNGTRLTVT.

The chain uses TRBV11-2 and TRBJ2-7; D may be TRBD1 (6 bases). The germline V gene has CDR1 SGHAT and CDR2 FQNNGV. The CDR3 is 15 amino acids. V lost 1 base to trimming and J lost 2 bases, with 12 bases between them. The CDR3 DNA is TGTGCCAGCAGCTTAGTCCCAGGGGAGACCTACGAGCAGTACTTC. Amino acid sequence: CASSLVPGETYEQYF.

This chain connects TRBV12-3 or TRBV12-4 to TRBJ1-5, with D unresolved. This CDR3 spans 13 amino acids. V was clipped by 0 bases and J by 2 bases, with 2 bases between them. For the CDR3, the DNA is TGTGCCAGCAGTTTAGCCGGCAATCAGCCCCAGCATTTT. It encodes CASSLAGNQPQHF.

This clone was seen more than once but under ten times. The CDR3 DNA follows: TGTGCCAGCAGCGCTAGCGGGGGAACCTACAATGAGCAGTTCTTC. Its protein is CASSASGGTYNEQFF. The chain links TRBV9 to TRBJ2-1; 10 bases match TRBD2. Trimming removed 3 bases from V and 2 bases from J; junction bases left unmatched: 2. Germline V gene data show CDR1 as SGDLS and CDR2 as YYNGEE. The CDR3 is made up of 15 amino acids.

The rearrangement joins TRBV2 to TRBJ1-4; TRBD1 matches at 7 bases. J was trimmed by 4 bases and V by 9 bases; bases with no gene match: 5. The V gene's germline CDR1 is SNHLY and CDR2 FYNNEI. The CDR3 runs to 13 residues. CDR3 nucleotides: TGTGCCAGGAGGAGGGACAGTAATGAAAAACTGTTTTTT. This codes for CARRRDSNEKLFF.

The V gene is TRBV24-1, the J gene TRBJ2-1, with D possibly TRBD2 on 6 matching bases. There are 15 residues in the CDR3. With 4 bases removed from V and 7 bases from J, the gap between germline ends came to 16 bases. The V gene's germline CDR1 is KGHDR and CDR2 SFDVKD. The DNA for the CDR3 is TGTGCCACCAGTGAAGGAGCGACTGGGGGGAATGAGCAGTTCTTC. It codes for CATSEGATGGNEQFF.

The rearrangement joins TRBV6-5 to TRBJ1-4, with D hard to call. Trimming removed 2 bases at V and 3 bases at J, with 7 bases between. The CDR3 totals 14 residues. Germline V CDR1 and CDR2: MNHEY, SVGAGI. The CDR3 loop reads CASSYARANEKLFF. As DNA, the CDR3 is TGTGCCAGCAGTTACGCAAGAGCTAATGAAAAACTGTTTTTT.

This clone was recorded once. The CDR3 coding sequence is TGTGCCAGTAGATTCGACGGAGCTTCTTACTATGGCTACACCTTC. Protein: CASRFDGASYYGYTF. This chain joins TRBV2 and TRBJ1-2, with D unresolved. CDR3 length: 15 amino acids. Trimming cost V 9 bases and J 3 bases, with 20 bases left between them. The germline gives CDR1 SNHLY, CDR2 FYNNEI.

About this clone: The same CDR3 is also encoded by other DNA sequences in this sample. The rearrangement links TRBV9 to TRBJ2-2, with 8 bases fitting TRBD1. The CDR3 is made up of 15 amino acids. Trimming took 0 bases from V and 4 from J; bases not matched to a gene: 2. The germline V gene encodes CDR1 SGDLS and CDR2 YYNGEE. The CDR3 sequence is CASSVVDRGTGELFF. The CDR3, as DNA: TGTGCCAGCAGCGTAGTAGACAGGGGCACCGGGGAGCTGTTTTTT.

The rearrangement links TRBV6-5 to TRBJ1-3, with D tentatively TRBD1 (5 bases). Germline loops: CDR1 MNHEY, CDR2 SVGAGI. CDR3 size: 15 residues. Trimming stripped 7 bases from V and 0 bases from J, with 13 bases between. In nucleotides, the CDR3 is TGTGCCAGCAAGATAGGGGCAAACTCTGGAAACACCATATATTTT. This codes for CASKIGANSGNTIYF.

This clone was picked up one time. J is TRBJ1-3 and V is TRBV11-2; no clear D gene. Between the trimmed V and J ends, which lost 1 base and 0 bases, there was a span of 13 bases. The CDR3 consists of 17 residues. The germline V gene has CDR1 SGHAT and CDR2 FQNNGV. For the CDR3, the DNA is TGTGCCAGCAGCTTAGCCCAGACTGGCCCCTCTGGAAACACCATATATTTT. Translating it yields CASSLAQTGPSGNTIYF.

V usage is TRBV28 and J usage is TRBJ2-7; the D is unclear. Germline V CDR1 and CDR2: MDHEN, SYDVKM. Trimming removed 2 bases at V and 1 base at J, with 9 bases between. This CDR3 contains 14 residues. CDR3 in amino acids: CASSLPDGSYEQYF. Written as DNA, the CDR3 is TGTGCCAGCAGTTTACCCGACGGGTCCTACGAGCAGTACTTC.

The gene calls are TRBV6-4 and TRBJ1-1; 10 bases are shared with TRBD1. The germline V gene has CDR1 MRHNA and CDR2 SNTAGT. The CDR3 has 15 amino acids. V lost 3 bases, J lost 1 base, and 2 bases stayed unmatched. CDR3 sequence reads: CASSETGGPNTEAFF. CDR3 nucleotides: TGTGCCAGCAGTGAGACAGGGGGCCCGAACACTGAAGCTTTCTTT.

Concerning this clone: The sample contains more than one DNA sequence encoding this CDR3. The V call is TRBV28, the J call TRBJ2-5; TRBD1 aligns across 9 bases. The CDR3 loop spans 15 amino acids. In germline, CDR1 is MDHEN, CDR2 SYDVKM. The junction had 10 bases not matched to a gene; V was cut back by 6 bases and J by 5 bases. CDR3 DNA sequence: TGTGCCAGCAGCTCCCTGACAGGGGGAGGGGAGACCCAGTACTTC. Translation: CASSSLTGGGETQYF.

The genes are TRBV5-6 and TRBJ1-2; D unresolved. The CDR3 consists of 12 residues. From germline, CDR1 is SGHDT and CDR2 YYEEEE. Trimming pared 1 base from V and 6 bases from J, leaving 7 bases between. The CDR3 coding sequence is TGTGCCAGCAGCTTGATGGGAGATGGCTACACCTTC. This codes for CASSLMGDGYTF. Full variable domain (rest looked up from reference TRBV5-6 and TRBJ1-2): DAGVTQSPTHLIKTRGQQVTLRCSPKSGHDTVSWYQQALGQGPQFIFQYYEEEERQRGNFPDRFSGHQFPNYSSELNVNALLLGDSALYLCASSLMGDGYTFGSGTRLTVV.

This clone has just a few counts. V gene TRBV19 combines with J gene TRBJ2-7; D unclear. V lost 4 bases and J 5 bases, leaving 9 bases between the germline ends. CDR1 and CDR2 (germline): LNHDA, SQIVND (reference sequence). The length of the CDR3 is 12 residues. CDR3 DNA sequence: TGTGCCAGTAGTAGTGACTCAAACGAGCAGTACTTC. As protein: CASSSDSNEQYF.

This chain links TRBV6-5 with TRBJ2-7; TRBD2 matches at 8 bases. Germline trimming cut 10 bases from V and 5 bases from J; bases unmatched to any gene: 10. The CDR3 extends over 13 amino acids. The germline gives CDR1 MNHEY, CDR2 SVGAGI. The chain's CDR3 is CATRTGGVNEQYF. CDR3 nucleotides: TGTGCCACCAGGACGGGGGGGGTGAACGAGCAGTACTTC.

This rearrangement joins TRBV3-1 (or the pseudogene TRBV3-2) to TRBJ2-2; TRBD1 matches 7 bases. The V gene end was trimmed by 0 bases and the J gene end by 7 bases; junction bases not matched to a gene: 14. The CDR3 has 18 residues. Germline assignment: CDR1 LGHDT and CDR2 YNNKEL (reference sequence). This CDR3 reads CASSQDPDRAAQDGELFF. The CDR3 region has the DNA TGTGCCAGCAGCCAAGACCCTGACAGGGCCGCCCAAGACGGGGAGCTGTTTTTT.

The V call is TRBV15, the J call TRBJ2-2; D unclear. V was cut by 0 bases and J by 6 bases, with 8 bases left in between. In germline, CDR1 is LNHNV, CDR2 YYDKDF (reference sequence). CDR3 length equals 14 residues. The CDR3 sequence: CATSRDYGPGELFF. Here the CDR3 DNA reads TGTGCCACCAGCAGAGATTATGGGCCCGGGGAGCTGTTTTTT.

J is TRBJ2-1 and V is TRBV2; TRBD1 matches at 10 bases. V dropped 7 bases and J dropped 6; count of bases not matched to a gene: 9. CDR1 and CDR2 (germline): SNHLY, FYNNEI. CDR3 length: 15 residues. CDR3: CASITGTGVPNEQFF. CDR3 coding DNA: TGTGCCAGCATCACCGGGACAGGGGTCCCCAATGAGCAGTTCTTC. Variable domain in full (rest from reference TRBV2 and TRBJ2-1): EPEVTQTPSHQVTQMGQEVILRCVPISNHLYFYWYRQILGQKVEFLVSFYNNEISEKSEIFDDQFSVERPDGSNFTLKIRSTKLEDSAMYFCASITGTGVPNEQFFGPGTRLTVL.

The count of this clone is one. This chain links TRBV2 with TRBJ1-4; TRBD1 is a possible D gene (5 bases). CDR3 length: 13 amino acids. Deletions cut 5 bases from V and 8 bases from J, with 12 bases between. CDR1 is SNHLY and CDR2 is FYNNEI in the germline V gene. CDR3 in amino acids: CASSRGVGEKLFF. The CDR3, as DNA: TGTGCCAGCAGTCGGGGGGTAGGGGAAAAACTGTTTTTT.

The chain uses TRBV29-1 and TRBJ2-5, with 9 positions matching TRBD2. With 0 bases clipped from V and 4 bases from J, the junction kept 12 bases outside the gene matches. Germline values: CDR1 SQVTM, CDR2 ANQGSEA. The CDR3 extends over 17 amino acids. The chain's CDR3 is CSVEELAGAGWGETQYF. DNA for the CDR3: TGCAGCGTTGAAGAATTAGCGGGGGCTGGCTGGGGAGAGACCCAGTACTTC. Filled out from reference TRBV29-1 and TRBJ2-5, the complete variable domain reads SAVISQKPSRDICQRGTSLTIQCQVDSQVTMMFWYRQQPGQSLTLIATANQGSEATYESGFVIDKFPISRPNLTFSTLTVSNMSPEDSSIYLCSVEELAGAGWGETQYFGPGTRLLVL.

J is TRBJ2-1 and V is TRBV9, with a possible D match to TRBD1 (5 bases). The V end lost 1 base, the J end lost 1 base, and 24 bases lay between the germline ends. This CDR3 is 20 amino acids long. Germline CDR1 is SGDLS and CDR2 is YYNGEE. CDR3 sequence: CASSVRSGEGISGSYNEQFF. The CDR3 DNA sequence: TGTGCCAGCAGCGTACGTTCGGGCGAAGGAATTTCAGGGTCCTACAATGAGCAGTTCTTC.

The V and J genes are TRBV4-2 and TRBJ2-4; 10 bases are shared with TRBD2. CDR3 size: 18 residues. CDR1 is LGHNA and CDR2 is YNFKEQ in the germline V gene. Trimming removed 1 base from V and 1 base from J; junction bases left unmatched: 7. The DNA for the CDR3 is TGTGCCAGCAGCCAAGTTCTAGCGGGGGCGGGGGCCAAAAACATTCAGTACTTC. This encodes CASSQVLAGAGAKNIQYF.

The chain joins TRBV19 to TRBJ1-5, with TRBD1 matching 9 bases. After removal of 5 bases from V and 13 bases from J, the junction contained 12 bases not matched to a gene. The germline V gene encodes CDR1 LNHDA and CDR2 SQIVND (reference sequence). The length of the CDR3 is 14 residues. The CDR3 DNA reads TGTGCCAGTAGTGCCGGAGGACAGGGGAAACGACAGCATTTT. Translation gives CASSAGGQGKRQHF.